The 6 T cell receptor beta chains below come from one sample, sequenced in a study of cytomegalovirus exposure and HLA in healthy donors. Primers for the PCR totalled 60 Vbeta and 13 Jbeta. Clones were read by immunoSEQ multiplex PCR, and TCRdb kept only the in-frame ones, dropping some. The table records 100,000 to 150,000 clones, roughly 78% of them present only once. Sequenced sample: PBMCs. The receptors were gathered from a man aged 25 to 40 in good health and CMV-seronegative.

The chain carries TRBV30 and TRBJ1-1; TRBD1 is a possible D gene (6 bases). The CDR3 covers 13 residues. Trimming pared 5 bases from V and 0 bases from J, leaving 10 bases between. Germline assignment: CDR1 GTSNPN and CDR2 SVGIG (reference sequence). The CDR3 loop is CAWARGLNTEAFF. CDR3 nucleotide sequence: TGTGCCTGGGCCAGGGGACTGAACACTGAAGCTTTCTTT.

The sample holds a few counts of this clone. The chain recombines TRBV9 with TRBJ2-3; D uncertain. V dropped 4 bases and J dropped 3 bases, with 6 bases sitting between them. The CDR3 has 12 residues. Germline CDR1 is SGDLS and CDR2 is YYNGEE. The CDR3 bases are TGTGCCAGCAGCCCCTTTACAGATACGCAGTATTTT. Amino acid sequence: CASSPFTDTQYF.

CDR3 sequence (DNA): TGTGCCAGCAGCACACAGGGGGCCGACACTGAAGCTTTCTTT. It translates to CASSTQGADTEAFF. The V gene is TRBV7-2, the J gene TRBJ1-1, with 9 bases aligning to TRBD1. Germline CDR1 is SGHTA and CDR2 is FQGNSA. The CDR3 consists of 14 residues. V lost 5 bases and J lost 3; bases outside the gene matches: 4.

The chain has TRBV5-1 and TRBJ1-4; 8 bases map to TRBD1. From germline, CDR1 is SGHRS and CDR2 YFSETQ. V trimming: 0 bases; J trimming: 7 bases; junction bases outside the gene matches: 8. This CDR3 comprises 16 residues. CDR3 bases: TGCGCCAGCAGCTTGGATACAGGGGGGCGTAGTGAAAAACTGTTTTTT. Protein: CASSLDTGGRSEKLFF. Full variable domain (missing parts from reference TRBV5-1 and TRBJ1-4): KAGVTQTPRYLIKTRGQQVTLSCSPISGHRSVSWYQQTPGQGLQFLFEYFSETQRNKGNFPGRFSGRQFSNSRSEMNVSTLELGDSALYLCASSLDTGGRSEKLFFGSGTQLSVL.

The rearrangement links TRBV10-2 to TRBJ2-3, with 12 bases that match TRBD2. The J segment lost 6 bases and the V segment lost 7 bases, leaving 5 bases of the junction unmatched. The germline V gene has CDR1 WSHSY and CDR2 SAAADI. CDR3 length: 14 amino acids. This chain's CDR3 is CASKIGLAGDTQYF. The CDR3 DNA reads TGCGCCAGCAAGATCGGACTAGCGGGGGATACGCAGTATTTT.

V is TRBV2 and J is TRBJ2-4, with D possibly matching TRBD2 (7 bases). The CDR3 extends over 13 amino acids. Per the germline V gene, CDR1 is SNHLY and CDR2 is FYNNEI. Trimming removed 3 bases from V and 9 bases from J, with 12 bases in between. The CDR3 DNA reads TGTGCCAGCAGTGAGGAGGGGGAGGGCATTCAGTACTTC. This codes for CASSEEGEGIQYF.